A selection of T cell receptor beta chains follows, all from one sample in a study of T cell responses to AZD1222 COVID-19 vaccine. Method: immunoSEQ multiplex PCR; TCRdb's copy keeps in-frame clones and lacks some. The table records roughly 160,000 clones, 92% of them present only once. Specimen: peripheral blood, collected 28 days after the second AZD1222 dose. The receptor set was obtained from an adult who received the AZD1222 COVID-19 vaccine. The CDR3 runs from the conserved cysteine through the conserved F or W. The D gene is left open where the match is weak. Some rows mark clone size as missing; the rest say once, few, many or name a class of expanded clone.

9	TRBV5-1	TRBJ1-1	-	-	CARKREAFF	TGCGCCAGAAAGCGCGAAGCTTTCTTT
13	TRBV28	TRBJ2-7	-	-	CASTEQGAYEQYF	TGTGCCAGCACCGAACAGGGAGCCTACGAGCAGTACTTC
14	TRBV15	TRBJ2-2	-	-	CATSPAMNTGELFF	TGTGCCACCAGCCCGGCCATGAACACCGGGGAGCTGTTTTTT
15	TRBV30	TRBJ2-3	-	-	CAWSMVGRGTDTQYF	TGTGCCTGGAGTATGGTGGGACGGGGCACAGATACGCAGTATTTT
13	TRBV27	TRBJ2-5	-	-	CASSSRDQETQYF	TGTGCCAGCAGTTCCAGGGACCAAGAGACCCAGTACTTC
14	TRBV4-3	TRBJ2-7	-	-	CASSQERGGAGQYF	TGCGCCAGCAGCCAAGAGAGAGGGGGGGCTGGTCAGTACTTC
14	TRBV28	TRBJ2-7	-	-	CASSPWGAFNEQYF	TGTGCCAGCAGTCCCTGGGGAGCCTTCAACGAGCAGTACTTC
16	TRBV28	TRBJ1-2	-	TRBD1	CASSFEGTGEDYGYTF	TGTGCCAGCAGTTTCGAGGGAACAGGGGAAGACTATGGCTACACCTTC
13	TRBV15	TRBJ2-7	-	-	CATSRESTTEQYF	TGTGCCACCAGCAGAGAGTCGACTACCGAGCAGTACTTC
13	TRBV11-2	TRBJ1-2	-	TRBD1	CASSVRAGGGYTF	TGTGCCAGCAGCGTAAGGGCAGGGGGAGGCTACACCTTC
12	TRBV30	TRBJ1-1	-	-	CACSPRYTEAFF	TGTGCCTGCTCGCCCCGGTATACTGAAGCTTTCTTT
14	TRBV3-1/TRBV3-2	TRBJ1-5	-	-	CASSQGHSNQPQHF	TGTGCCAGCAGCCAAGGGCACTCCAATCAGCCCCAGCATTTT
15	TRBV6-5	TRBJ2-3	-	TRBD1	CASSPRTGSADTQYF	TGTGCCAGCAGTCCCCGGACAGGGAGTGCAGATACGCAGTATTTT
15	TRBV6-5	TRBJ1-2	-	-	CASTPLAVTDYGYTF	TGTGCCAGCACTCCCCTCGCGGTGACAGACTATGGCTACACCTTC
13	TRBV6-5	TRBJ1-2	-	-	CASSYQGYYGYTF	TGTGCCAGCAGTTACCAGGGATACTATGGCTACACCTTC
11	TRBV6-2/TRBV6-3	TRBJ1-2	-	-	CASSRNYGYTF	TGTGCCAGCAGCCGAAACTATGGCTACACCTTC
15	TRBV19	TRBJ2-1	once	TRBD1	CASSKQGASYNEQFF	TGTGCCAGTAGTAAACAGGGGGCTTCCTACAATGAGCAGTTCTTC
13	TRBV11-2	TRBJ2-3	-	-	CASSRGWSDTQYF	TGTGCCAGCAGCCGGGGGTGGTCGGATACGCAGTATTTT
13	TRBV21-1	TRBJ1-5	-	-	CASSLGPCGPQHF	TGTGCCAGCAGCCTGGGGCCTTGCGGGCCCCAGCATTTT
14	TRBV5-4	TRBJ1-1	-	-	CASSAASMNTEAFF	TGTGCCAGCAGCGCAGCTTCGATGAACACTGAAGCTTTCTTT
11	TRBV6-6	TRBJ1-2	once	-	CASNREDGYTF	TGTGCCAGCAATCGTGAAGATGGCTACACCTTC
13	TRBV30	TRBJ1-1	-	-	CAWSQWGNTEAFF	TGTGCCTGGAGTCAGTGGGGAAACACTGAAGCTTTCTTT
16	TRBV2	TRBJ2-7	-	TRBD2	CASSEGLAGIGYEQYF	TGTGCCAGCAGTGAAGGGCTAGCGGGAATTGGATACGAGCAGTACTTC
14	TRBV5-1	TRBJ2-7	-	-	CASSLEGPLYEQYF	TGCGCCAGCAGCTTGGAGGGCCCCTTGTACGAGCAGTACTTC
12	TRBV5-6	TRBJ1-2	-	-	CASSLYQYGYTF	TGTGCCAGCAGCTTGTATCAGTATGGCTACACCTTC
14	TRBV18	TRBJ2-5	-	-	CASSPPGGVRTQYF	TGTGCCAGCTCACCACCCGGAGGGGTCCGGACCCAGTACTTC
13	TRBV6-1	TRBJ2-1	-	-	CASSETGSNEQFF	TGTGCCAGCAGTGAAACGGGGTCGAATGAGCAGTTCTTC
13	TRBV30	TRBJ1-1	-	-	CAWSWQSRTEAFF	TGTGCCTGGAGTTGGCAGTCAAGGACTGAAGCTTTCTTT
15	TRBV7-9	TRBJ1-5	once	TRBD1	CASSVGTGVNQPQHF	TGTGCCAGCAGTGTGGGGACAGGGGTTAATCAGCCCCAGCATTTT
12	TRBV30	TRBJ2-7	-	-	CAWSVGGYEQYF	TGTGCCTGGAGTGTTGGGGGTTACGAGCAGTACTTC
15	TRBV6-6	TRBJ2-7	-	-	CASSLEQGAAGEQYF	TGTGCCAGCAGTTTGGAACAAGGAGCCGCGGGCGAGCAGTACTTC
13	TRBV29-1	TRBJ2-1	-	-	CSVDGGSYNEQFF	TGCAGCGTTGACGGGGGCTCCTACAATGAGCAGTTCTTC
16	TRBV19	TRBJ1-2	-	-	CASSIGQSLPNYGYTF	TGTGCCAGTAGTATCGGACAGAGCCTTCCTAACTATGGCTACACCTTC
15	TRBV19	TRBJ1-2	-	TRBD1	CASRDSRTAHYGYTF	TGTGCCAGCCGGGACAGTCGTACTGCTCACTATGGCTACACCTTC
11	TRBV5-1	TRBJ1-1	-	-	CASSRGQEAFF	TGCGCCAGCAGCCGGGGGCAGGAAGCTTTCTTT
16	TRBV15	TRBJ2-2	-	-	CATSRDGSMQSGELFF	TGTGCCACCAGCAGAGATGGAAGCATGCAATCCGGGGAGCTGTTTTTT
14	TRBV28	TRBJ1-1	-	-	CASTLGGTYTEAFF	TGTGCCAGCACCTTAGGAGGGACGTACACTGAAGCTTTCTTT
15	TRBV11-2	TRBJ2-1	-	-	CASSFWGGPYNEQFF	TGTGCCAGCAGCTTCTGGGGGGGCCCATACAATGAGCAGTTCTTC
13	TRBV19	TRBJ1-5	-	-	CASIGAVNQPQHF	TGTGCCAGTATAGGGGCGGTGAATCAGCCCCAGCATTTT
16	TRBV29-1	TRBJ2-2	-	-	CSVRTPSGLNTGELFF	TGCAGCGTCCGAACCCCAAGCGGGCTTAACACCGGGGAGCTGTTTTTT
14	TRBV2	TRBJ2-2	-	TRBD1	CASSMDRATGELFF	TGTGCCAGCAGTATGGACAGGGCTACCGGGGAGCTGTTTTTT
17	TRBV4-2	TRBJ2-5	-	TRBD2	CASSPQGVAGGPETQYF	TGTGCCAGCAGCCCACAGGGAGTAGCGGGAGGGCCAGAGACCCAGTACTTC